These T cell receptor beta chains were read from a single sample in a study of blood T cell repertoires in COVID-19. Profiling relied on immunoSEQ multiplex PCR, and the TCRdb table lists in-frame clones only, not all of them. The sample lists around 230,000 clones; approximately 88% were seen once. The sample comprised PBMCs or T cells enriched from blood (not recorded which). The receptor set was obtained from a woman aged 40 to 50 with acute COVID-19. CDR3s include the opening cysteine and the closing phenylalanine or tryptophan. D genes are given only for firm matches. Clone size is given for some rows only: seen once, a few or many times, or a class if the clone is expanded.

v_gene: TRBV11-3
abundance: .
j_gene: TRBJ1-5
d_gene: .
CDR3aa: CASSLDGGPNQPQHF
CDR3nt: TGTGCCAGCAGCTTAGACGGAGGGCCCAATCAGCCCCAGCATTTT

v_gene: TRBV30
abundance: .
j_gene: TRBJ1-3
d_gene: .
CDR3aa: CAGRFLTRGNTIYF
CDR3nt: TGTGCCGGGAGATTCCTAACGCGGGGAAACACCATATATTTT

v_gene: TRBV7-9
abundance: .
j_gene: TRBJ1-2
d_gene: .
CDR3aa: CASSSGVQTLEGYTF
CDR3nt: TGTGCCAGCAGCTCCGGTGTCCAGACTTTGGAAGGCTACACCTTC

v_gene: TRBV7-8
abundance: .
j_gene: TRBJ1-2
d_gene: .
CDR3aa: CASSLGGLLYGYTF
CDR3nt: TGTGCCAGCAGCTTAGGAGGGCTTTTATATGGCTACACCTTC

v_gene: TRBV24-1
abundance: few
j_gene: TRBJ2-7
d_gene: .
CDR3aa: CATSRGKSSYEQYF
CDR3nt: TGTGCCACCAGTAGGGGAAAAAGCTCCTACGAGCAGTACTTC

v_gene: TRBV4-1
abundance: .
j_gene: TRBJ2-5
d_gene: .
CDR3aa: CASSLKLDLVGETQYF
CDR3nt: TGCGCCAGCAGCCTCAAACTCGACCTAGTGGGAGAGACCCAGTACTTC

v_gene: TRBV3-1/TRBV3-2
abundance: once
j_gene: TRBJ1-5
d_gene: .
CDR3aa: CASSSRDNQPQHF
CDR3nt: TGTGCCAGCAGCTCCCGGGACAATCAGCCCCAGCATTTT

v_gene: TRBV3-1/TRBV3-2
abundance: .
j_gene: TRBJ1-6
d_gene: TRBD1
CDR3aa: CASSQGQGANSPLHF
CDR3nt: TGTGCCAGCAGCCAAGGACAGGGGGCAAATTCACCCCTCCACTTT

v_gene: TRBV3-1/TRBV3-2
abundance: .
j_gene: TRBJ1-5
d_gene: .
CDR3aa: CASSQVNRAGNQPQHF
CDR3nt: TGTGCCAGCAGCCAAGTTAACAGGGCCGGCAATCAGCCCCAGCATTTT

v_gene: TRBV15
abundance: .
j_gene: TRBJ2-6
d_gene: TRBD2
CDR3aa: CATSRALAGPSGANVLTF
CDR3nt: TGTGCCACCAGCAGAGCCCTAGCGGGGCCCTCTGGGGCCAACGTCCTGACTTTC

v_gene: TRBV4-3
abundance: .
j_gene: TRBJ1-2
d_gene: .
CDR3aa: CASSQDALANYGYTF
CDR3nt: TGCGCCAGCAGCCAAGATGCGTTAGCTAACTATGGCTACACCTTC

v_gene: TRBV7-6
abundance: .
j_gene: TRBJ2-2
d_gene: TRBD1
CDR3aa: CASSRQGAQIGGELFF
CDR3nt: TGTGCCAGCAGCAGACAGGGGGCGCAGATTGGCGGGGAGCTGTTTTTT

v_gene: TRBV9
abundance: once
j_gene: TRBJ1-4
d_gene: .
CDR3aa: CASSATGTPNEKLFF
CDR3nt: TGTGCCAGCAGCGCAACCGGGACACCAAATGAAAAACTGTTTTTT

v_gene: TRBV11-2
abundance: .
j_gene: TRBJ1-5
d_gene: .
CDR3aa: CASSLGDNQPQHF
CDR3nt: TGTGCCAGCAGCTTAGGAGACAATCAGCCCCAGCATTTT

v_gene: TRBV5-4
abundance: once
j_gene: TRBJ1-1
d_gene: .
CDR3aa: CASSLLTNTEAFF
CDR3nt: TGTGCCAGCAGCTTACTCACGAACACTGAAGCTTTCTTT

v_gene: TRBV5-4
abundance: .
j_gene: TRBJ2-7
d_gene: .
CDR3aa: CASSPGLRVHEQYF
CDR3nt: TGTGCCAGCAGCCCGGGACTGCGAGTACACGAGCAGTACTTC

v_gene: TRBV25-1
abundance: once
j_gene: TRBJ1-4
d_gene: TRBD1
CDR3aa: CASSVTGGMTNEKLFF
CDR3nt: TGTGCCAGCAGTGTGACAGGGGGAATGACTAATGAAAAACTGTTTTTT